These T cell receptor beta chains were read from a single sample in a study of tumor-infiltrating lymphocytes in oesophageal squamous cell carcinoma. Via MiXCR, TCRdb re-called the PCR reads, giving one row per CDR3 protein. The table has 15,000 to 20,000 distinct CDR3 sequences, around 46% seen once; the top ten hold about 30%. The source material was normal esophageal tissue next to the tumor. The receptors shown here come from a female donor with esophageal squamous cell carcinoma. CDR3s include the opening cysteine and the closing phenylalanine or tryptophan. The order of the fields is clone size, J gene, D gene, V gene, CDR3 protein, CDR3 DNA. D genes are given only for firm matches. Rows may omit the clone size; those that give it use once, few, many or a size class.

clone_size: .
j_call: TRBJ2-1
d_call: .
v_call: TRBV7-6
cdr3_aa: CASSLLLGNSYEQFF
cdr3_nt: TGTGCCAGCAGCTTACTGCTCGGCAACTCCTACGAGCAGTTCTTC

clone_size: .
j_call: TRBJ2-5
d_call: .
v_call: TRBV7-6
cdr3_aa: CASSFLSTGELYF
cdr3_nt: TGTGCCAGCAGCTTTCTGAGCACCGGGGAGCTGTACTTC

clone_size: many
j_call: TRBJ1-1
d_call: .
v_call: TRBV14
cdr3_aa: CASSQDEGYYTEAFF
cdr3_nt: TGTGCCAGCAGCCAAGATGAAGGGTATTACACTGAAGCTTTCTTT

clone_size: .
j_call: TRBJ2-5
d_call: .
v_call: TRBV18
cdr3_aa: CASSPPSRSKETQYF
cdr3_nt: TGTGCCAGCTCACCACCGTCCAGGTCCAAAGAGACCCAGTACTTC

clone_size: .
j_call: TRBJ2-1
d_call: TRBD1
v_call: TRBV6-5
cdr3_aa: CASSSDRGPRHPYSDNEQFF
cdr3_nt: TGTGCCAGCAGCTCAGACAGGGGCCCTCGACATCCCTACTCAGACAATGAGCAGTTCTTC

clone_size: .
j_call: TRBJ2-5
d_call: TRBD1
v_call: TRBV4-2
cdr3_aa: CASRRVWDRGLGETQYF
cdr3_nt: TGTGCCAGCAGGAGGGTCTGGGACAGGGGGCTTGGTGAGACCCAGTACTTC

clone_size: medium-sized
j_call: TRBJ2-5
d_call: .
v_call: TRBV12-3/TRBV12-4
cdr3_aa: CASTHRVEETQYF
cdr3_nt: TGTGCCAGCACCCACAGGGTGGAAGAGACCCAGTACTTC

clone_size: medium-sized
j_call: TRBJ2-3
d_call: TRBD1
v_call: TRBV27
cdr3_aa: CASSLFEPGQGAIDTQYF
cdr3_nt: TGTGCCAGCAGTTTATTCGAACCGGGACAGGGGGCAATAGATACGCAGTATTTT

clone_size: many
j_call: TRBJ2-5
d_call: .
v_call: TRBV5-6
cdr3_aa: CASSLRRAQETQYF
cdr3_nt: TGTGCCAGCAGCTTAAGACGGGCCCAAGAGACCCAGTACTTC

clone_size: many
j_call: TRBJ1-2
d_call: .
v_call: TRBV12-3/TRBV12-4
cdr3_aa: CASSFQSGSHGYTF
cdr3_nt: TGTGCCAGCAGTTTTCAATCGGGGTCCCATGGCTACACCTTC

clone_size: hyperexpanded
j_call: TRBJ1-1
d_call: TRBD1
v_call: TRBV12-3/TRBV12-4
cdr3_aa: CASSWTGSGEAFF
cdr3_nt: TGTGCCAGCAGTTGGACAGGATCAGGTGAAGCTTTCTTT

clone_size: .
j_call: TRBJ2-7
d_call: .
v_call: TRBV6-5
cdr3_aa: CASKAGFHGAASYEQYF
cdr3_nt: TGTGCCAGCAAGGCAGGGTTCCACGGAGCGGCCTCCTACGAGCAGTACTTC

clone_size: many
j_call: TRBJ1-1
d_call: .
v_call: TRBV27
cdr3_aa: CASSLVGGYTEAFF
cdr3_nt: TGTGCCAGCAGTTTAGTCGGAGGATACACTGAAGCTTTCTTT

clone_size: .
j_call: TRBJ2-1
d_call: .
v_call: TRBV6-2/TRBV6-3
cdr3_aa: CASSYGSGLNEQFF
cdr3_nt: TGTGCCAGCAGTTACGGTTCGGGGCTGAATGAGCAGTTCTTC

clone_size: many
j_call: TRBJ2-7
d_call: TRBD2
v_call: TRBV6-1
cdr3_aa: CASTGLAGLYNEQYF
cdr3_nt: TGTGCCAGCACTGGACTAGCGGGGTTATACAATGAGCAGTACTTC

clone_size: .
j_call: TRBJ2-1
d_call: .
v_call: TRBV7-2
cdr3_aa: CASSPQAASYNEQFF
cdr3_nt: TGTGCCAGCAGCCCCCAAGCGGCCTCCTACAATGAGCAGTTCTTC

clone_size: many
j_call: TRBJ2-3
d_call: .
v_call: TRBV11-2
cdr3_aa: CASSLDGPLDTQYF
cdr3_nt: TGTGCCAGCAGCTTAGATGGTCCTCTAGATACGCAGTATTTT

clone_size: .
j_call: TRBJ1-3
d_call: .
v_call: TRBV30
cdr3_aa: CAWRDSGNTIYF
cdr3_nt: TGTGCCTGGAGAGACTCTGGAAACACCATATATTTT

clone_size: few
j_call: TRBJ2-6
d_call: .
v_call: TRBV11-2
cdr3_aa: CASSLDYSGANVLTF
cdr3_nt: TGTGCCAGCAGCTTGGATTACTCTGGGGCCAACGTCCTGACTTTC

clone_size: .
j_call: TRBJ2-1
d_call: .
v_call: TRBV7-8
cdr3_aa: CASSTQTITYNEQFF
cdr3_nt: TGTGCCAGCAGCACCCAGACAATTACCTACAATGAGCAGTTCTTC

clone_size: many
j_call: TRBJ1-5
d_call: .
v_call: TRBV6-2/TRBV6-3
cdr3_aa: CASNYRNNQPQHF
cdr3_nt: TGTGCCAGCAACTACAGAAACAATCAGCCCCAGCATTTT

clone_size: .
j_call: TRBJ2-2
d_call: .
v_call: TRBV7-3
cdr3_aa: CASSLRPLIVPDRTGELFF
cdr3_nt: TGTGCCAGCAGCTTAAGACCCCTCATAGTCCCCGACAGGACCGGGGAGCTGTTTTTT

clone_size: medium-sized
j_call: TRBJ2-3
d_call: TRBD1
v_call: TRBV5-6
cdr3_aa: CASSPGTGETDTQYF
cdr3_nt: TGTGCCAGCAGCCCTGGGACAGGGGAGACAGATACGCAGTATTTT

clone_size: few
j_call: TRBJ2-7
d_call: .
v_call: TRBV7-2
cdr3_aa: CASSLFGGGGEQYF
cdr3_nt: TGTGCCAGCAGCTTATTCGGGGGAGGCGGCGAGCAGTACTTC

clone_size: .
j_call: TRBJ2-2
d_call: .
v_call: TRBV9
cdr3_aa: CASSPHPSDGNTGELFF
cdr3_nt: TGTGCCAGCAGCCCCCACCCTAGCGACGGGAACACCGGGGAGCTGTTTTTT

clone_size: .
j_call: TRBJ2-5
d_call: TRBD1
v_call: TRBV6-4
cdr3_aa: CASTATTGTGVYF
cdr3_nt: TGTGCCAGCACTGCGACGACCGGGACAGGCGTCTATTTT

clone_size: .
j_call: TRBJ1-6
d_call: .
v_call: TRBV7-6
cdr3_aa: CASSLGATAGTLHF
cdr3_nt: TGTGCCAGCAGCTTAGGGGCAACGGCTGGGACCCTCCACTTT

clone_size: .
j_call: TRBJ2-5
d_call: .
v_call: TRBV24-1
cdr3_aa: CATSDPGVGETQYF
cdr3_nt: TGTGCCACCAGTGACCCAGGGGTGGGAGAGACCCAGTACTTC

clone_size: .
j_call: TRBJ2-7
d_call: TRBD1
v_call: TRBV7-2
cdr3_aa: CASSRTGQERYEQYF
cdr3_nt: TGTGCCAGCAGCAGAACCGGACAGGAACGGTACGAGCAGTACTTC

clone_size: many
j_call: TRBJ1-1
d_call: .
v_call: TRBV4-2
cdr3_aa: CASSQDRLGGGNTEAFF
cdr3_nt: TGTGCCAGCAGCCAAGATCGGTTGGGGGGCGGGAACACTGAAGCTTTCTTT

clone_size: few
j_call: TRBJ2-3
d_call: .
v_call: TRBV7-6
cdr3_aa: CASSLGGISTDTQYF
cdr3_nt: TGTGCCAGCAGCTTAGGGGGGATTAGCACAGATACGCAGTATTTT

clone_size: .
j_call: TRBJ2-2
d_call: .
v_call: TRBV6-8
cdr3_aa: CASSYLGGRSGELFF
cdr3_nt: TGTGCCAGCAGTTACCTTGGGGGGCGGAGCGGGGAGCTGTTTTTT

clone_size: once
j_call: TRBJ2-5
d_call: .
v_call: TRBV28
cdr3_aa: CASSRPGATQETQYF
cdr3_nt: TGTGCCAGCAGCCGACCAGGGGCCACCCAAGAGACCCAGTACTTC

clone_size: .
j_call: TRBJ2-1
d_call: TRBD2
v_call: TRBV11-2
cdr3_aa: CASSSFGLAVFSYNEQFF
cdr3_nt: TGTGCCAGCAGCTCCTTCGGACTAGCGGTCTTCTCCTACAATGAGCAGTTCTTC

clone_size: .
j_call: TRBJ1-2
d_call: .
v_call: TRBV7-9
cdr3_aa: CASSLDLDSNGYTF
cdr3_nt: TGTGCCAGCAGCTTAGATTTGGACAGCAATGGCTACACCTTC

clone_size: .
j_call: TRBJ2-3
d_call: .
v_call: TRBV7-2
cdr3_aa: CASSPGLEDTQYF
cdr3_nt: TGTGCCAGCAGCCCTGGACTGGAGGATACGCAGTATTTT

clone_size: medium-sized
j_call: TRBJ2-5
d_call: .
v_call: TRBV7-2
cdr3_aa: CASSFFGEETQYF
cdr3_nt: TGTGCCAGCAGCTTTTTTGGGGAAGAGACCCAGTACTTC

clone_size: .
j_call: TRBJ2-2
d_call: .
v_call: TRBV11-2
cdr3_aa: CASSRDGIGWTGELFF
cdr3_nt: TGTGCCAGCAGCCGGGACGGAATCGGGTGGACCGGGGAGCTGTTTTTT

clone_size: .
j_call: TRBJ2-5
d_call: .
v_call: TRBV10-1
cdr3_aa: CASSEDSSQETQYF
cdr3_nt: TGCGCCAGCAGTGAGGATAGCAGCCAAGAGACCCAGTACTTC

clone_size: .
j_call: TRBJ2-7
d_call: .
v_call: TRBV11-2
cdr3_aa: CASSFNRLEQYF
cdr3_nt: TGTGCCAGCAGCTTCAACAGGCTCGAGCAGTACTTC

clone_size: many
j_call: TRBJ1-2
d_call: TRBD1
v_call: TRBV7-2
cdr3_aa: CASSLDGQGARGYTF
cdr3_nt: TGTGCCAGCAGCTTAGATGGTCAGGGGGCTAGGGGCTACACCTTC

clone_size: few
j_call: TRBJ2-5
d_call: .
v_call: TRBV27
cdr3_aa: CASSLTTRETQYF
cdr3_nt: TGTGCCAGCAGTTTGACGACAAGGGAGACCCAGTACTTC

clone_size: medium-sized
j_call: TRBJ1-4
d_call: TRBD1
v_call: TRBV11-2
cdr3_aa: CASSLEGTGREKLFF
cdr3_nt: TGTGCCAGCAGCTTAGAAGGGACAGGGCGTGAAAAACTGTTTTTT

clone_size: few
j_call: TRBJ2-1
d_call: .
v_call: TRBV7-3
cdr3_aa: CASSLQSGSYNEQFF
cdr3_nt: TGTGCCAGCAGCTTACAGTCAGGGTCCTACAATGAGCAGTTCTTC

clone_size: .
j_call: TRBJ2-1
d_call: .
v_call: TRBV7-3
cdr3_aa: CASSPNHQMYNEQFF
cdr3_nt: TGTGCCAGCAGCCCAAATCACCAGATGTACAATGAGCAGTTCTTC

clone_size: .
j_call: TRBJ2-7
d_call: .
v_call: TRBV7-2
cdr3_aa: CASSFGQLSYEQYF
cdr3_nt: TGTGCCAGCAGCTTTGGACAGCTCTCCTACGAGCAGTACTTC

clone_size: few
j_call: TRBJ2-4
d_call: TRBD1
v_call: TRBV20-1
cdr3_aa: CSAWTGSENIQYF
cdr3_nt: TGCAGTGCTTGGACAGGGAGCGAAAACATTCAGTACTTC